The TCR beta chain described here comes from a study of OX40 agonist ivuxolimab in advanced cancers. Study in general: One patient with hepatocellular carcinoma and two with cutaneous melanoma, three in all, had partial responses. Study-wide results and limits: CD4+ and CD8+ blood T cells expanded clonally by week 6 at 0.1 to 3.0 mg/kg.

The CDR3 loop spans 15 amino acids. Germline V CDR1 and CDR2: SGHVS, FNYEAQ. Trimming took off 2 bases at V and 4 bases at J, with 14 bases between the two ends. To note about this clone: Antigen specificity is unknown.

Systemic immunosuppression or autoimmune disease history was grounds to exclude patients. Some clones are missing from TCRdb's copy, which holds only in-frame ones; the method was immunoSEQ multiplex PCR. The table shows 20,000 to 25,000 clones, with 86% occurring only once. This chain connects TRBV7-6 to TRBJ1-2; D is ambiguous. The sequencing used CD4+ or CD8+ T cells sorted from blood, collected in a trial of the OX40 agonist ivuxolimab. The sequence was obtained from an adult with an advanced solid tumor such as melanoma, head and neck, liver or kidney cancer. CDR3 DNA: TGTGCCAGCAGCTTAAATTTGGGTCGGTCCTATGGCTACACCTTC. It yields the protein CASSLNLGRSYGYTF.